This T cell receptor (beta chain) emerged from a study of T cell responses to AZD1222 COVID-19 vaccine (dated by TCRdb to the early 2020s). Study-wide context: TCR sequencing was performed for about 250 trial participants, of whom some 200 were given two doses of AZD1222 and some 25 were given two doses of MenACWY control vaccine. Trial participants were enrolled by age into 18-55, 56-69 and 70-plus year subgroups, with roughly 150, 30 and 60 TCR-sequenced participants respectively.

What the time point label conveys for this sample: about 28 days (+/-7) after the second vaccine dose. AZD1222 recipients given second doses at about 4 weeks or at about 12 weeks were pooled, since spike-specific TCR depth and breadth were not found to differ between the two schedules. The vaccinee samples were drawn from two UK trials, COV001 and COV002, one of which was a single-blind randomized controlled phase 2/3 trial testing AZD1222 (ChAdOx1 nCoV-19) in healthy adults. For TCRbeta chain sequencing, PBMC samples from trial participants were taken at day 0 and at day 28 after the second dose. Overall study results and their limits: Nearly half of unique spike-specific TCRs reportedly recognized epitopes outside regions mutated in the B.1.351 and B.1.1.7 variants. A significant rise in spike-specific TCR breadth and depth was observed after two AZD1222 doses relative to day 0 and relative to MenACWY recipients. The whole spike protein was spanned by vaccine-associated CD4 TCRs, and dominant responses were seen in regions 160-218 and 743-854. In the small 56-69-year group, the increase in depth fell short of significance, most likely because of low power. Because no samples from the day 14 peak response were available, repertoires could be characterized only after the peak T cell response. Conclusions about previously exposed vaccinees are limited, since just a handful of AZD1222 recipients were seropositive for SARS-CoV-2 at baseline. Participants were mostly white British, with more females than males. The authors suggested clonal diversity may have been underestimated.

With respect to this clone: What antigen it recognizes has not been identified. Per-base quality was not reported, and no clone a single base away is much larger than it.

The V and J ends are trimmed by 4 bases and 4 bases, leaving 5 bases between them. The CDR3 has 12 amino acids, counting the end cysteine and phenylalanine. This entry keeps only the CDR3 DNA: 36 bases, framed from base 1. Taken from the germline V gene, the CDR1 and CDR2 loops are SGHDT and YYEEEE. The CDR3 regions of human TCRbeta chains were subjected to immunosequencing. Per the authors' processing: TCRs in the repertoires were compared against a reference library of SARS-CoV-2-specific TCRs that had been generated with the MIRA antigen-specificity platform. Breadth was defined as the fraction of unique TCRs that were SARS-CoV-2-associated. Depth was defined as the fraction of total T cells that were SARS-CoV-2-associated. Using the MIRA data, each spike-specific TCR was assigned both to the spike region to which the TCR was reactive and to a CD4 or CD8 class. Log10-transformed breadth and depth values were compared by one-way ANOVA with Sidak's multiple comparisons tests. TCRdb's version of the immuneACCESS table is confined to in-frame rearrangements and falls short of the full clone set. An unresolved V gene accounts for under half of the shortfall where checked; the remainder is of unknown origin. The V and J calls and the clone size are those of that table, but D and trimming were determined from the DNA. Within this sample are 85,000 to 120,000 clones, with roughly 88% of them counted one time only. Of the sample, 7% to 9% is held by the ten largest clones.

The sample was peripheral blood, taken 28 days after the second AZD1222 dose. The rearranged chain carries TRBV5-6 and TRBJ2-2, with the D gene possibly TRBD1 or TRBD2, each one fitting 5 bases. The clonotype originates from an adult who received the AZD1222 COVID-19 vaccine. The CDR3 reads as follows: CASSGGTGELFF. The sequenced DNA: TGTGCCAGCAGCGGGGGCACCGGGGAGCTGTTTTTT.